This T cell receptor (beta chain) stems from a study of T-cell memory formation after mild COVID-19 (dated by TCRdb to about 2021). Broadly, across the study: Most TCR sequence clusters were specific to one of the two donors. T-cell clones expanding and contracting after mild COVID-19 in two donors were tracked by longitudinal TCRalpha and TCRbeta repertoire sequencing. The cohort was made up of two young adult volunteers, one female and one male, who were previously healthy. What the research found in general, with its limitations: Contracting CD4+ clones turned up mainly in the CM and EM memory subsets, whereas EMRA was where CD8+ clones were enriched. The detection of some responding clones in pre-infection memory suggests that pre-existing cross-reactive memory T cells joined the SARS-CoV-2 response. The second-wave clones that peaked on day 37 were not confirmed to be SARS-CoV-2 specific. The study included only a couple of mild cases, and larger cohorts that include severe cases with pre-infection samples were judged to be necessary. Clones contracting from day 15 to 85 had balanced CD4/CD8 phenotypes, while a second wave expanding from day 15 to 37 was biased towards CD4+.

The instrument given in TCRdb is Illumina NovaSeq 6000. cDNA libraries for TCRalpha and TCRbeta were prepared by 5'RACE using constant-segment primers, with sample barcodes and unique molecular identifiers added. Trizol reagent was used to extract RNA from every sample. Libraries were amplified in two PCR steps, with a second sample barcode and Illumina TruSeq adapters added in the second step. Libraries were sequenced on an Illumina NovaSeq with 2 x 150 bp paired-end reads. Per the source publication's procedure: With migec v1.2.7, reads were demultiplexed and then collapsed into UMI-guided consensus sequences. Using mixcr v2.1.11, UMI consensuses were aligned to TRA and TRB V and J templates and then assembled into clonotypes. Clonotypes were classified as expanded or contracted when called significant by both edgeR and NoisET, with noise models trained on biological replicates. For edgeR calls, the cutoffs were a false discovery rate-adjusted p below 0.01 and a log2 fold-change threshold of 1. PCA with hierarchical clustering of max-normalized trajectories of the 1000 most abundant clonotypes was used as exploratory dynamics analysis. Separately sequenced CD4+ and CD8+ repertoires were used to assign the CD4 or CD8 phenotype of responding clones. TCRdb trimmed the raw reads at Q25, called clones with MiXCR and kept productive beta chains. Each CDR3 protein gets just one entry, which takes the most common genes and DNA from the rows behind it. The V and J calls were not made by the authors but by TCRdb's processing. The sample table records hundreds of thousands of distinct CDR3 sequences; 20% to 30% of these occur just once. Of the sample, about 12% falls within the top ten clones.

PBMCs were isolated by Ficoll-Paque density gradient centrifugation. Unmatched junction bases come to 6, with V trimmed by 2 bases and J by 0 bases. The germline V gene encodes CDR1 LGHDT and CDR2 YNNKEL (reference sequence). The CDR3 has 18 amino acids, counting the end cysteine and phenylalanine. The kept DNA is CDR3 alone, 54 bases in frame from the first base. Comment on this clonotype: What this receptor recognizes is not known. No much larger clonotype is one base removed from it; base qualities were not supplied.

Sequenced input: PBMCs or a T cell subset sorted from them (not recorded which). The clonotype originates from an adult woman who had mild COVID-19 (a few samples of this study predate the infection). The sample titles of this study are shuffled in the database, so cell type and time point are left out; the donor was told from shared clones. Recombination joined TRBV3-1 with TRBJ2-1, with TRBD2 identical over 11 junction bases. The DNA is TGTGCCAGCAGCCAAAGGTCTAGCGGGAGGTTCTCCTACAATGAGCAGTTCTTC. Its amino acids are CASSQRSSGRFSYNEQFF.